This T cell receptor (beta chain) originates from a study of blood T cells in healthy people across ages (dated by TCRdb to about 2015). Regarding the study in general: In model experiments, template switching captured roughly one uniquely barcoded TCR beta cDNA molecule for every two T cells. To track age-related changes in TCR beta repertoire diversity, the study relied on deep sequencing normalized with unique cDNA molecular identifiers. Donors were grouped into four age groups: young (average roughly 15 years), middle-aged (around 39), aged (around 60) and long-lived (about 90). To avoid experimental bias, donors of different ages were distributed randomly across sequencing lanes. The study analyzed two additional independent replicas of 1 million unique cDNA reads from the same blood draw for two donors, one aged 18 to 29 and one aged 80 or older.

The sample holds many counts of this clonotype. It has no known antigen specificity. Base-call qualities are not available, and no considerably larger clone is one nucleotide away. Donors were 35 to 40 systemically healthy Caucasian individuals from Russia aged roughly 6 to 90 years. Each donor gave about 9.8 milliliters of peripheral blood, drawn into EDTA-treated Vacutainer tubes. Ficoll-Paque density-gradient centrifugation was used to isolate PBMCs, with at least 6 million per sample. Trizol reagent was used to extract total RNA from the PBMCs, yielding at least 6 micrograms per sample. For every donor, flow cytometry on a PBMC aliquot measured the percentage of naive CD45RAhigh/CD27high T cells. Libraries came from 5' RACE. The listed sequencing device is Illumina HiSeq 2500. The second PCR ran for about 7 to 11 cycles and used a J-beta primer mix along with a sample-barcoded 5' primer. Each TCR beta cDNA molecule received a unique molecular identifier from a template-switch 5' adaptor carrying 12 random nucleotides. Each sample yielded at least 2.5 million CDR3-containing paired-end reads. First-strand cDNA was synthesized from all RNA with the Mint cDNA synthesis kit, primed by a TRBC-specific oligonucleotide. Following uracil-DNA glycosylase treatment, all cDNA underwent a first 18-cycle PCR with the universal primers M1SS and BC2_uni_R. The study's processing was this. For normalization, 1 million high-quality reads were randomly selected from each sample, with every read carrying a distinct molecular identifier. Instead of being binned into consensus sequences, reads that shared molecular identifiers were thrown out. MiTCR, with a Q25 quality threshold and the strictest error-elimination algorithm, was used for CDR3 identification, clonotype clustering and error correction. A nonparametric unseen species model with Euler transformation was used to estimate a lower bound on total TCR beta diversity. TCRdb reworked the public reads: Q25 trimming with fastp, MiXCR clone assembly, productive beta chains retained. Rows with one shared CDR3 protein collapse into an entry with the most common genes and DNA. The V and J calls come from TCRdb's annotation, not from the publication. Present in this sample are 1.5 million to 2 million distinct CDR3 sequences, approximately 28% of which were seen just once. The leading ten clones occupy about 7.7% of the sample.

From cysteine to phenylalanine, the CDR3 is 15 amino acids long. Only the CDR3 part of the read is kept: 45 bases, read in frame from the first base. The CDR1 and CDR2 encoded by the germline V gene (reference sequence) are WNHNN and SYGVQD. At the junction V is shortened by 3 bases and J by 3 bases; bases outside the gene matches: 4. The paper as a whole reports these results and caveats: There was a strong correlation between observed TCR beta diversity and the percentage of naive T cells measured by flow cytometry. Compared with the aged group, more naive CD4+ T cells, fewer expanded clones and increased TCR diversity were shown by the long-lived group, suggesting age selection. As age increased, observed TCR beta diversity per million T cells dropped in a roughly linear way, and a significant reduction was already evident by age 40. Estimates of total diversity based on one million sequenced T cells were considered lower bounds and underestimates. Donor CMV infection status was unknown, potentially confounding age-related changes in expanded clonotypes. Since profiling was done on bulk unsorted PBMCs, naive and antigen-experienced compartments could not be conclusively compared.

The source of this sequence is a woman aged 25 to 45 in good health. Sequenced input: blood. The chain is encoded by TRBV10-1 joined to TRBJ2-7, with 11 bases in between that match TRBD2. Read as DNA, the sequence is TGCGCCAGCAGTGATACGGGACTAGCGGTCTACGAGCAGTACTTC. It specifies CASSDTGLAVYEQYF.